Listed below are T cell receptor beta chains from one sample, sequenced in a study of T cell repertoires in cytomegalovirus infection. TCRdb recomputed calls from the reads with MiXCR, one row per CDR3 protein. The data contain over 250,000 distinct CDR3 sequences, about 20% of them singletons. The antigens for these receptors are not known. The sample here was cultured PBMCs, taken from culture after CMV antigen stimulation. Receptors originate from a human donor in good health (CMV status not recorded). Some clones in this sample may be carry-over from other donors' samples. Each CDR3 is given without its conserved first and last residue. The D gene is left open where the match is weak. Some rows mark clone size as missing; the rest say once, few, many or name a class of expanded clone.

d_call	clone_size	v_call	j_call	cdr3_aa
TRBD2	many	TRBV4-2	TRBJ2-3	ASSQGVAGGGDTQY
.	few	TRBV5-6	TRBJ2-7	AAELATSYEQY
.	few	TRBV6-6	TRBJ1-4	ASSYPVAGPTNEKLF
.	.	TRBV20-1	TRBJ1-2	SAQEGYGYT
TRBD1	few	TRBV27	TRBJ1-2	ASSAIDRVGGYT
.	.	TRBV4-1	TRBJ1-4	ASSQEGAAATNEKLF
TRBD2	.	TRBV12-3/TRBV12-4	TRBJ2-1	ASSLRLAGAKNEQF
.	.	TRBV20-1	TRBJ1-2	SARGQGSSGYT
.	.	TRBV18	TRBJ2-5	ASSPAGQEETQY
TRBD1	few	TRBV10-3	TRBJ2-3	AIHGGQGLTDTQY
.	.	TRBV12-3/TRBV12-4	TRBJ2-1	ASSPRDRGDNEQF
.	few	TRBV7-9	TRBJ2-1	ASSPQRKSYNEQF
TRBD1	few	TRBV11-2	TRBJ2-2	ASSTRTGYGGELF
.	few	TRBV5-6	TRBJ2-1	ASTQRRDHSYNEQF
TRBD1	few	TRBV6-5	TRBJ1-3	ASSYATTGATGNTIY
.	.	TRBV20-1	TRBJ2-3	SATPSVEGGTDTQY
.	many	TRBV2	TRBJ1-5	ASSESRTQGLVPQH
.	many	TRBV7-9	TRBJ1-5	ASSSEGSDQPQH
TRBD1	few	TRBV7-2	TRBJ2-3	ASSFDRGPDTQY
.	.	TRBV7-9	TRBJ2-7	ASSLEGQGTQQY
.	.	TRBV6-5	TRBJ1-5	ASSYGVEQPQH
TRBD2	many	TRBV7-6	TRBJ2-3	ASSLGSGRDTQY
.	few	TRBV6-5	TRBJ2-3	ASSYIGGARDGTDTQY
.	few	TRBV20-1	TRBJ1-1	SAARTNTEAF
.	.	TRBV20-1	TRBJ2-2	SARDRKNTGELF
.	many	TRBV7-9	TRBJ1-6	ASRGRIGEDSPLH
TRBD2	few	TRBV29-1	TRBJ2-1	SVEWRWVSGRDEQF
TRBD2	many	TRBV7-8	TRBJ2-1	ASSLAFAGGPSGSYNEQF
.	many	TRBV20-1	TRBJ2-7	SAMRGAQAYEQY
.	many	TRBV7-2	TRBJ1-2	ASSLTQGNYGYT
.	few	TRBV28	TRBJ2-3	ASSSPEYTDTQY
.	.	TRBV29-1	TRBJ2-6	SVEGGLSGANVLT
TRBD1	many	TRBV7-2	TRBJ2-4	ASSLDRENIQY
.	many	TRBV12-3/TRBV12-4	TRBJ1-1	ASSPGTRSHTEAF
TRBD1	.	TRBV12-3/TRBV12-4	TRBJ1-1	ASSSDRERGAF